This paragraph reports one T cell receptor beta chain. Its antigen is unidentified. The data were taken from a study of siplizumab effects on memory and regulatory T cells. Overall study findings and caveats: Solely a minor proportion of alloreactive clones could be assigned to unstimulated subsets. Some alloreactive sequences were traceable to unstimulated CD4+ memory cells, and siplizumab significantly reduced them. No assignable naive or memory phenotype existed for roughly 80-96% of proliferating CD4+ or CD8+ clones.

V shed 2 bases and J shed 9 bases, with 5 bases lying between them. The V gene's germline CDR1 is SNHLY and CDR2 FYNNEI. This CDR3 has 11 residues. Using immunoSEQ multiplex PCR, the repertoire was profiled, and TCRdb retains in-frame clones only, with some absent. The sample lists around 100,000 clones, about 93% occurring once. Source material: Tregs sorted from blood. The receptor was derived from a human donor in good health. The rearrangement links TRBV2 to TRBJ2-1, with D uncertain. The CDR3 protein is CASSEIREQFF. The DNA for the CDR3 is TGTGCCAGCAGTGAAATTCGTGAGCAGTTCTTC.